These 8 T cell receptor beta chains originate from one sample sequenced in a study of OX40 agonist ivuxolimab in advanced cancers. The protocol was immunoSEQ multiplex PCR, while the TCRdb copy is restricted to in-frame clones and leaves out a portion. The table has some 86,000 clones, around 91% seen once. The sequencing here drew on CD4+ or CD8+ T cells sorted from blood, taken in a trial of the OX40 agonist ivuxolimab. These receptors were obtained from an adult with an advanced solid tumor such as melanoma, head and neck, liver or kidney cancer.

This clone has only a few counts. This rearrangement joins TRBV6-5 to TRBJ2-4, with TRBD1 identical over 11 bases. This CDR3 spans 13 amino acids. Trimming removed 6 bases from V and 7 bases from J; junction bases left unmatched: 2. CDR1 and CDR2 from the germline V gene are MNHEY and SVGAGI. This CDR3 reads CASSRTGGNIQYF. The CDR3 region has the DNA TGTGCCAGCAGCCGGACAGGGGGCAACATTCAGTACTTC.

The genes are TRBV5-1 and TRBJ2-1, with D perhaps matching TRBD2 (7 bases). The CDR3 has 16 amino acids. The V end lost 3 bases, the J end lost 3 bases, and 16 bases lay between the germline ends. Germline V CDR1 and CDR2: SGHRS, YFSETQ. The DNA for the CDR3 is TGCGCCAGCAGCTGGACAAGGGGGGGCTACTACAATGAGCAGTTCTTC. Its protein product is CASSWTRGGYYNEQFF.

The rearrangement links TRBV7-3 to TRBJ1-6; D gene uncertain. Germline V lookup: CDR1 SGHTA, CDR2 FQGTGA. The V end was cut by 3 bases, the J end by 4 bases, with 4 bases between. There are 13 residues in the CDR3. DNA for the CDR3: TGTGCCAGCAGCTTCCTTTATAATTCACCCCTCCACTTT. It is translated as CASSFLYNSPLHF.

A few counts support this clone. V and J are TRBV7-2 and TRBJ2-2; TRBD2 is a possible D gene (5 bases). Germline CDR1 reads SGHTA; CDR2 reads FQGNSA. V gave up 4 bases and J gave up 1 base, with 10 bases separating them. The CDR3 sequence is 15 residues long. The CDR3 DNA is TGTGCCAGCAGCTGGGAAGGAGGGAACACCGGGGAGCTGTTTTTT. Translating gives CASSWEGGNTGELFF.

The chain joins TRBV5-4 to TRBJ2-5, with 8 bases fitting TRBD2. V lost 3 bases and J lost 6; bases outside the gene matches: 10. Germline loops: CDR1 SGHNT, CDR2 YYREEE (reference sequence). The length of the CDR3 is 15 residues. The CDR3 DNA sequence: TGTGCCAGCAGCTCAGTGGGGACTAGATTGAAGACCCAGTACTTC. This gives the protein CASSSVGTRLKTQYF.

V is TRBV25-1 and J is TRBJ2-6; 7 bases fit TRBD1. The germline V gene has CDR1 MGHDK and CDR2 SYGVNS. V was clipped by 6 bases and J by 0 bases; unmatched bases: 11. The CDR3 extends over 18 amino acids. The chain's CDR3 is CASSEGQLSLSGANVLTF. DNA of the CDR3: TGTGCCAGCAGCGAGGGACAGCTTTCCCTCTCTGGGGCCAACGTCCTGACTTTC.

The genes are TRBV6-5 and TRBJ1-2; no reliable D call. From germline, CDR1 is MNHEY and CDR2 SVGAGI. V was pared by 7 bases and J by 3 bases, with 9 bases between. This CDR3 has 12 residues. The CDR3: CASKSGDYGYTF. The DNA for the CDR3 is TGTGCCAGCAAAAGTGGAGACTATGGCTACACCTTC.

The rearrangement joins TRBV29-1 to TRBJ1-2; D unclear. Germline loops: CDR1 SQVTM, CDR2 ANQGSEA. The CDR3 totals 15 residues. Between the trimmed V and J ends, which lost 0 bases and 5 bases, there was a span of 16 bases. CDR3 in DNA: TGCAGCGTTGAAGAAGGCAGCCAGGTTGCGTATGGCTACACCTTC. This codes for CSVEEGSQVAYGYTF.